This T cell receptor (beta chain) was identified in a study of blood T cell repertoires in COVID-19. Turning to the study itself: Samples came from the United States, Italy and Spain, spanning acute and convalescent COVID-19. PBMCs, B-cell-depleted T cells, or T cells provided the cDNA or gDNA that made up the material.

Germline V gene sequence: CDR1 LNHDA, CDR2 SQIVND (reference sequence). CDR3 length: 16 amino acids. V lost 2 bases to trimming and J lost 3 bases; unmatched junction nucleotides: 5. As processed by the authors: From reference gene primer amplification, estimates of nucleated cell counts were derived. Sequencing was performed with immunoSEQ multiplex PCR; in TCRdb, only in-frame clones are kept and a portion is missing. V and J calls plus clone size are reproduced from that table; the DNA served to infer D and trimming. The sample contains around 700,000 clones, more than 80% of which appear only once.

The chain employs TRBV19 and TRBJ2-1; 9 nucleotides match TRBD1. The receptor was derived from a woman aged 18-35 years with acute or convalescent COVID-19. Source material: peripheral blood. The CDR3 reads CASSIRRGQGYNEQFF. DNA for the CDR3: TGTGCCAGTAGTATACGTCGGGGACAGGGCTACAATGAGCAGTTCTTC.